This T cell receptor (beta chain) was recorded in a study of CD8 T cells in ankylosing spondylitis. Findings of the study overall: Disease-linked clones bore a CD8+ phenotype, appearing relatively rarely in peripheral blood. Some motif variants were previously reported in reactive arthritis synovial fluid and blood. A TCR beta motif of eight or nine highly homologous variants seemed to mark ankylosing spondylitis blood. Reportedly, matched ankylosing spondylitis synovial fluid was significantly enriched for disease-linked clones.

As the method for making TCR beta libraries, quantitative 5'-RACE with molecular barcodes was used. TCRdb reanalysed the 5' RACE reads using MiXCR and keeps one entry per CDR3 protein. The sample comprises 200,000 to 250,000 distinct CDR3 sequences, around 18% of which are singletons, and approximately 40% rests with the top ten. As to this clonotype: Its specificity is not known.

Germline lookup yields CDR1 SEHNR and CDR2 FQNEAQ (reference sequence). The trim removed 0 bases at V and 10 bases at J, leaving 2 bases unmatched. The CDR3 runs to 14 residues. Source material: blood, either unsorted or a sorted T cell fraction (not recorded which). The chain combines TRBV7-9 with TRBJ2-1, with 11 bases identical to TRBD2. The clonotype originates from a male donor with ankylosing spondylitis. The CDR3 region has the DNA TGTGCCAGCAGCTTAGCACTAGCGGGGGAGGAGCAGTTCTTC. Translation gives CASSLALAGEEQFF.